These 2 T cell receptor beta chains were sequenced from one sample in a study of CD8 T cells in ankylosing spondylitis. TCRdb re-called the 5' RACE reads with MiXCR, one entry per CDR3 protein. The sample holds approximately 240,000 distinct CDR3 sequences, 10% to 13% seen once. The specimen was blood, either unsorted or a sorted T cell fraction (not recorded which). Source of these receptors: a male donor with ankylosing spondylitis or in good health (not recorded which).

This clonotype came up once. This CDR3 fails to terminate in the conserved phenylalanine or tryptophan, so it likely reflects a read error. J is TRBJ2-3 and V is TRBV5-5; 7 nucleotides match TRBD1. Trimming at V came to 0 bases and at J to 10 bases, leaving 5 bases not matched to a gene. Germline V gene lookup returns CDR1 SGHKS and CDR2 YYEKEE (reference sequence). The CDR3 spans 13 residues. CDR3 protein: CASSLGTGHPQYS. The CDR3 DNA sequence: TGTGCCAGCAGCTTGGGGACAGGCCACCCGCAGTATTCT.

This clonotype was picked up many times. The chain has TRBV16 and TRBJ2-7; the D call may be TRBD1 or TRBD2 (5 bases each). This CDR3 comprises 14 residues. Germline V CDR1 and CDR2: KGHSY, FQNENV. Trimming took 4 bases from V and 0 from J, leaving 10 bases between them. The CDR3 here is CASSLRDGSYEQYF. The CDR3 nucleotides read TGTGCCAGCAGCCTCCGGGACGGCTCCTACGAGCAGTACTTC.